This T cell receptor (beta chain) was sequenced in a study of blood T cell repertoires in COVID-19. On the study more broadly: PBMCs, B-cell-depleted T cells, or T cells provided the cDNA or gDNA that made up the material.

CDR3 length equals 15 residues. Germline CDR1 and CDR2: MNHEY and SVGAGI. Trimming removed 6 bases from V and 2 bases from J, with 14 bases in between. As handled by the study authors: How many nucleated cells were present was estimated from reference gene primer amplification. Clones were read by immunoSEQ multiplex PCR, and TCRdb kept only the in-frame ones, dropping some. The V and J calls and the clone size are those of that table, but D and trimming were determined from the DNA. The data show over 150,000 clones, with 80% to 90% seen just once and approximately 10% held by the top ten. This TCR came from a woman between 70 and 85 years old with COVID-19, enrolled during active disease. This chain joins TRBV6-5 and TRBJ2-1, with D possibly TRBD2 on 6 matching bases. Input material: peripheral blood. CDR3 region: CASRWTGLPYNEQFF. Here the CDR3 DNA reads TGTGCCAGCAGATGGACGGGACTCCCCTACAATGAGCAGTTCTTC.